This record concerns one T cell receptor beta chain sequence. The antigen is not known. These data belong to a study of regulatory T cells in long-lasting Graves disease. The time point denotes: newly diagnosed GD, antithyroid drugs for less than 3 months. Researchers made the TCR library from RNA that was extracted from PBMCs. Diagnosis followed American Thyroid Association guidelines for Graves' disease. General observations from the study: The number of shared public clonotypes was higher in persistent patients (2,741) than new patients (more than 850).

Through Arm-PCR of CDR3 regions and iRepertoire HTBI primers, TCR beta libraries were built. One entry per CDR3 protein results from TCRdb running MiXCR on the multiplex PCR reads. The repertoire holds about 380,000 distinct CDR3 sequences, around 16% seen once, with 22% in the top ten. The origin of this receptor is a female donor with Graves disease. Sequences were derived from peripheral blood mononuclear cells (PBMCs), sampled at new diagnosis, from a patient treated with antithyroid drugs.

The CDR3, as DNA: TGCAGCGTTGAAGAATCAGGACGCAGTGAAGCTTTCTTT. It is translated as CSVEESGRSEAFF. V and J are TRBV29-1 and TRBJ1-1; D gene ambiguous. The germline V and J ends were trimmed by 0 bases and 7 bases, with 12 bases remaining between them. This CDR3 contains 13 residues. The V gene's germline CDR1 is SQVTM and CDR2 ANQGSEA.